The 9 T cell receptor beta chains in this list originate from one sample, sequenced in a study of read filtering for tumor transcriptome and immune sequencing. This library used about 360 ng RNA and molecular barcoded adaptors spanning alpha/delta and beta/gamma chains. TCRdb re-analysed the reads in MiXCR, keeping a single row per CDR3 protein. The sample consists of approximately 150,000 distinct CDR3 sequences, under 15% of them appearing once. The specimen sequenced was a population of CD138-negative cells sorted from bone marrow. Receptor source: a donor at least 40 years old with multiple myeloma.

As regards this clonotype: Being one base from a much bigger clone, this may be a read error. The V and J genes are TRBV10-3 and TRBJ2-6, with D possibly TRBD2 on 6 matching bases. There are 15 residues in the CDR3. Germline V gene lookup returns CDR1 ENHRY and CDR2 SYGVKD. CDR3 nucleotide sequence: TGTGCCATCAGTGAGGCCGGGACTGGGGCCAACGTCCAGACTTTC. It translates to CAISEAGTGANVQTF.

This clonotype was recorded at least ten times. The J gene is TRBJ1-5, the V gene TRBV6-2 or TRBV6-3; no firm D call. V was trimmed by 2 bases and J by 11 bases, leaving 25 bases between them. The CDR3 consists of 17 residues. Germline V gives CDR1 MNHEY, CDR2 SVGEGT. In DNA, the CDR3 is TGTGCCAGCAGTTACCCTACCTCACGGGTTGGAAGGGAGACCCAGCATTTT. This sequence encodes CASSYPTSRVGRETQHF.

This clonotype was counted many times. This chain connects TRBV2 to TRBJ1-5, with D unresolved. Germline V gives CDR1 SNHLY, CDR2 FYNNEI. V was clipped by 6 bases and J by 4 bases, with 7 bases between them. The CDR3 has 12 residues. This chain's CDR3 is CASSDPNQPQHF. The CDR3 DNA sequence: TGTGCCAGCAGCGACCCTAATCAGCCCCAGCATTTT.

This clonotype has at least ten counts. The chain is built from TRBV10-2 and TRBJ2-7, with 7 bases matching TRBD2. CDR1 and CDR2 from the germline V gene are WSHSY and SAAADI. There are 13 residues in the CDR3. CDR3 amino acids: CVTAGYARYEQYF. CDR3 in DNA: TGCGTCACAGCGGGGTACGCTCGTTACGAGCAGTACTTC.

This clonotype was detected ten times or more. The chain joins TRBV2 to TRBJ1-1; D is undetermined. Germline values: CDR1 SNHLY, CDR2 FYNNEI. V lost 3 bases and J 6 bases, leaving 14 bases between the germline ends. The CDR3 length is 14 residues. CDR3 nucleotides: TGTGCCAGCAGTGACCCAAACATTGGCTCTGAAGCTTTCTTT. Translating it yields CASSDPNIGSEAFF.

This clonotype was picked up many times. The chain has TRBV19 and TRBJ2-7; 9 bases are shared with TRBD2. Germline CDR1 and CDR2: LNHDA and SQIVND (reference sequence). The ends lost 6 bases at V and 3 bases at J; junction bases unmatched: 6. This CDR3 region has 14 residues. The CDR3 sequence: CASRDSGRSYEQYF. The CDR3 nucleotides are TGTGCCAGTAGGGATAGCGGGAGAAGCTACGAGCAGTACTTC. Looking up the rest from reference TRBV19 and TRBJ2-7 gives the full variable domain: DGGITQSPKYLFRKEGQNVTLSCEQNLNHDAMYWYRQDPGQGLRLIYYSQIVNDFQKGDIAEGYSVSREKKESFPLTVTSAQKNPTAFYLCASRDSGRSYEQYFGPGTRLTVT.

With respect to this clonotype: This sequence may be a read error, since a much larger clone differs from it by one base. The chain joins TRBV12-3 or TRBV12-4 to TRBJ2-2; 7 nucleotides line up with TRBD1. This CDR3 is built from 14 residues. DNA for the CDR3: TGTGCCAGCATTTCGACAGGGAACACCGAGGAGCTGTTTTTT. Translating it yields CASISTGNTEELFF.

This clonotype has only a few counts. The J gene is TRBJ2-5, the V gene TRBV23-1, with D hard to call. TRBV23-1 is treated as an ORF (open reading frame) with a function not yet certain. V was shortened by 4 bases and J by 4 bases, with 16 bases between the two germline ends. The CDR3 runs 15 residues. CDR3 loop: CASSRFKEIRETQYF. In DNA, the CDR3 is TGCGCCAGCAGTCGATTTAAGGAAATAAGAGAGACCCAGTACTTC.

This clonotype appeared many times. The J gene is TRBJ2-7, the V gene TRBV29-1; the match to TRBD2 covers 10 bases. Germline trimming cut 6 bases from V and 2 bases from J; bases unmatched to any gene: 4. The germline V gene encodes CDR1 SQVTM and CDR2 ANQGSEA. The CDR3 extends over 13 amino acids. The CDR3 here is CSVRTSGTYEQYF. The CDR3 DNA reads as TGCAGCGTCCGGACTAGCGGCACCTACGAGCAGTACTTC.